This entry concerns a single TCR beta chain. The CDR3 consists of 15 residues. Germline loops: CDR1 SGHTA, CDR2 FQGNSA. Trimming removed 7 bases from V and 2 bases from J; junction bases left unmatched: 5. The sample comes from a study of blood T cell repertoires in COVID-19. Some clones are missing from TCRdb's copy, which holds only in-frame ones; the method was immunoSEQ multiplex PCR. The data contain under 300,000 clones, around 85% of them singletons. The chain recombines TRBV7-2 with TRBJ2-6; 7 positions agree with TRBD2. Sequenced input: PBMCs or T cells enriched from blood (not recorded which). The clonotype originates from a woman aged 50 to 60 who had recovered from COVID-19. In nucleotides, the CDR3 is TGTGCCAGCATGGGGGGGTCCACTGGGGCCAACGTCCTGACTTTC. Translated: CASMGGSTGANVLTF. Filled out from reference TRBV7-2 and TRBJ2-6, the complete variable domain reads GAGVSQSPSNKVTEKGKDVELRCDPISGHTALYWYRQSLGQGLEFLIYFQGNSAPDKSGLPSDRFSAERTGGSVSTLTIQRTQQEDSAVYLCASMGGSTGANVLTFGAGSRLTVL.